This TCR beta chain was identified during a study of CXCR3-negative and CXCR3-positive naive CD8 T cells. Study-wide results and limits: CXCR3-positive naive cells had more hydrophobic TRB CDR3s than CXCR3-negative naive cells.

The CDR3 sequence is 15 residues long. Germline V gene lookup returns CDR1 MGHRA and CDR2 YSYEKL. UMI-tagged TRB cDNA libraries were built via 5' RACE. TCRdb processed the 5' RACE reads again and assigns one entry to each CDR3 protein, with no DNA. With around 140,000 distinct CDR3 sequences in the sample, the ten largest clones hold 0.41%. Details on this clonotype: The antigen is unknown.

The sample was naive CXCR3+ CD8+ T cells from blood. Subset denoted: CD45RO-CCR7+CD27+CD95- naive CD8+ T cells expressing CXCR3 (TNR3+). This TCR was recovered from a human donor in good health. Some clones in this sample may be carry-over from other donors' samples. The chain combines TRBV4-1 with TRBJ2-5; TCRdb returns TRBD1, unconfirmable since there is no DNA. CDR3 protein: CASTPGRTAEETQYF.